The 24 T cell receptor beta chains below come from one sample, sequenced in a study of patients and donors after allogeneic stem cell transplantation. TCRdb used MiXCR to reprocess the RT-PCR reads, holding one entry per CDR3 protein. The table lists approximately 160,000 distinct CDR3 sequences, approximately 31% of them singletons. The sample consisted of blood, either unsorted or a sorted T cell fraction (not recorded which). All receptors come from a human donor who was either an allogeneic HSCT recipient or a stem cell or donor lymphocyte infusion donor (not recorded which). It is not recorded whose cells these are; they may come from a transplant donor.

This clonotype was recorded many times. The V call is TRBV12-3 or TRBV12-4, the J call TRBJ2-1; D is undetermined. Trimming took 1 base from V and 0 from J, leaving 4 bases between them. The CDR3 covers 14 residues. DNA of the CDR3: TGTGCCAGCAGTTTAGTAAGCTCCTACAATGAGCAGTTCTTC. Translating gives CASSLVSSYNEQFF.

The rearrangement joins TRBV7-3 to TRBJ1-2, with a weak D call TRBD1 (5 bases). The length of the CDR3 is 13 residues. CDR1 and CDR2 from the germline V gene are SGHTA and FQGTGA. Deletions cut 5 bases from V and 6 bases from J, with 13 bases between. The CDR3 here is CASSPVGADGYTF. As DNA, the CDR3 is TGTGCCAGCAGCCCCGTCGGGGCAGATGGCTACACCTTC.

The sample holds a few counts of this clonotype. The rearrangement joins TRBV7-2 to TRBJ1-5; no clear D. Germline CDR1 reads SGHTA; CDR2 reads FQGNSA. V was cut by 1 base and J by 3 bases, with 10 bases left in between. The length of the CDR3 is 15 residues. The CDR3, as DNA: TGTGCCAGCAGCTTAGAAGGACGGGACAATCAGCCCCAGCATTTT. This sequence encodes CASSLEGRDNQPQHF.

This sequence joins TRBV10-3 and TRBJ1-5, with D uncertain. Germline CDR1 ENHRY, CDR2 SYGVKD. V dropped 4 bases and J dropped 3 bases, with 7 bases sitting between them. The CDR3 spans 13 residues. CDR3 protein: CAISAGNNQPQHF. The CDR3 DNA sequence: TGTGCCATCAGTGCAGGCAACAATCAGCCCCAGCATTTT.

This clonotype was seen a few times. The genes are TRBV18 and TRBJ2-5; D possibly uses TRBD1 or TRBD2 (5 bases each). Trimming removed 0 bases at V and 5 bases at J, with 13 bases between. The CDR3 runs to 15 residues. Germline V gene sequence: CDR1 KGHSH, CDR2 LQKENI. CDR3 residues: CASSPPGDRGETQYF. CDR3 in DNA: TGTGCCAGCTCACCACCGGGAGACAGAGGCGAGACCCAGTACTTC. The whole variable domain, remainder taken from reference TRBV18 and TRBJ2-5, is NAGVMQNPRHLVRRRGQEARLRCSPMKGHSHVYWYRQLPEEGLKFMVYLQKENIIDESGMPKERFSAEFPKEGPSILRIQQVVRGDSAAYFCASSPPGDRGETQYFGPGTRLLVL.

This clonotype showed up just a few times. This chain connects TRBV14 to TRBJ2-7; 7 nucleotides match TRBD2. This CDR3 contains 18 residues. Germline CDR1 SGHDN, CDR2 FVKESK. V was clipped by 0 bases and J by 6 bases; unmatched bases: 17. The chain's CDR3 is CASSQEPSRAGTRPEQYF. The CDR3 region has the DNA TGTGCCAGCAGCCAAGAACCCTCAAGAGCGGGGACCAGGCCCGAGCAGTACTTC.

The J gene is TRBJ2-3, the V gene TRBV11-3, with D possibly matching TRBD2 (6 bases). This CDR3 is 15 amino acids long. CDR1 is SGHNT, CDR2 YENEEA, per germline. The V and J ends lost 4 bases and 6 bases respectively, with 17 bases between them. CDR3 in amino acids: CASSSRGTRLDTQYF. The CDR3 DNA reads TGTGCCAGCAGCTCCCGGGGGACTCGGCTGGATACGCAGTATTTT.

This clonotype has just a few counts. The CDR3 region has the DNA TGCGCCAGCAGCAAGGGACTAGCGGGGATTGAGACCCAGTACTTC. Translated, it gives CASSKGLAGIETQYF. The chain joins TRBV5-1 to TRBJ2-5; 13 nucleotides agree with TRBD2. Germline loops: CDR1 SGHRS, CDR2 YFSETQ. Germline trimming cut 4 bases from V and 5 bases from J; bases unmatched to any gene: 5. This CDR3 comprises 15 residues.

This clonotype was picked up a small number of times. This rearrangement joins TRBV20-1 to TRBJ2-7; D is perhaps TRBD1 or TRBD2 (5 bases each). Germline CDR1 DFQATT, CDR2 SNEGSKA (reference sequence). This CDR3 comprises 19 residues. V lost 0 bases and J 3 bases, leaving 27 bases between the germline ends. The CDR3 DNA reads TGCAGTGCTAGAGATGGGGCCTCTATGAGGGCCCGAGGATACTACGAGCAGTACTTC. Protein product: CSARDGASMRARGYYEQYF.

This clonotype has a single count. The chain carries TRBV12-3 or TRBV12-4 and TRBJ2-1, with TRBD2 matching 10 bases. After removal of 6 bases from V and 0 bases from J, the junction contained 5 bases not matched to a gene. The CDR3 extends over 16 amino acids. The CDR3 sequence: CASRRTSGSSYNEQFF. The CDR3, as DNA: TGTGCCAGCAGGCGGACTAGCGGAAGCTCCTACAATGAGCAGTTCTTC.

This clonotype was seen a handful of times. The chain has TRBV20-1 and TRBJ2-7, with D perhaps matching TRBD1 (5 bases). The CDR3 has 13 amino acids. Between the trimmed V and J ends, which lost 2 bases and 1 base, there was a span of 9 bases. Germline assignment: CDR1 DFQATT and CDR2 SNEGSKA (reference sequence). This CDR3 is CSARFAGSYEQYF. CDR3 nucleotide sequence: TGCAGTGCTAGATTCGCAGGGTCCTACGAGCAGTACTTC.

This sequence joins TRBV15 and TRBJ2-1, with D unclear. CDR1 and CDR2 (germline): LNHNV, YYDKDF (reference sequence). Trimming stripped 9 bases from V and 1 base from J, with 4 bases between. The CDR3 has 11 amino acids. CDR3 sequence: CATTSYNEQFF. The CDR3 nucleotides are TGTGCCACGACTTCCTACAATGAGCAGTTCTTC.

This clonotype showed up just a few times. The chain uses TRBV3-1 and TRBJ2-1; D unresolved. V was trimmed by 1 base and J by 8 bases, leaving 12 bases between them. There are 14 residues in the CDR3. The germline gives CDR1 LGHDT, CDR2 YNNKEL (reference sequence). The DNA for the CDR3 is TGTGCCAGCAGCCAAGGACTCCAGGTCGATGAGCAGTTCTTC. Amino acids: CASSQGLQVDEQFF.

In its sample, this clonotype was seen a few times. CDR3 residues: CASSVDSGGNQPQHF. CDR3 sequence (DNA): TGTGCCAGCAGCGTGGACTCAGGTGGCAATCAGCCCCAGCATTTT. The chain uses TRBV9 and TRBJ1-5, with D hard to call. In germline, CDR1 is SGDLS, CDR2 YYNGEE. Trimming took 2 bases from V and 2 from J, leaving 11 bases between them. The CDR3 is 15 residues long.

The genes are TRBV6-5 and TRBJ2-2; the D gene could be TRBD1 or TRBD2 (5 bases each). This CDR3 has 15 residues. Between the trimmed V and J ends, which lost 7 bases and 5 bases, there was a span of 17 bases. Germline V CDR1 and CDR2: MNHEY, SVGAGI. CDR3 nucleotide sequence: TGTGCCAGCACCGCAGCAGGGTCGGGGACCGGGGAGCTGTTTTTT. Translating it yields CASTAAGSGTGELFF.

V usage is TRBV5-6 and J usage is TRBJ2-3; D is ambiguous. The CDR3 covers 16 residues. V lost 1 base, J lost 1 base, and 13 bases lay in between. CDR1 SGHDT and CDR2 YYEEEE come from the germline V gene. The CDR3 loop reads CASSLPGSVRTDTQYF. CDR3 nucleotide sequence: TGTGCCAGCAGCTTGCCTGGCAGTGTCCGCACAGATACGCAGTATTTT.

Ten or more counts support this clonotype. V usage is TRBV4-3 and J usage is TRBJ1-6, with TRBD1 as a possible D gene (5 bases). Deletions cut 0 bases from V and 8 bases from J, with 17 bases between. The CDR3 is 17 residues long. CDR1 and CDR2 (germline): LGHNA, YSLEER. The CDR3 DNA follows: TGCGCCAGCAGCCAAGATCTCCGGGGCGAGGTTGATTCACCCCTCCACTTT. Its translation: CASSQDLRGEVDSPLHF.

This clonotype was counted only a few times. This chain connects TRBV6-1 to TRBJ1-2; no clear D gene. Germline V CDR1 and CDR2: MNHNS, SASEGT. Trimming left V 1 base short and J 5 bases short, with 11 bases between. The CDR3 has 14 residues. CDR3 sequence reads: CASSEGNSGYGYTF. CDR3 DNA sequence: TGTGCCAGCAGTGAAGGAAATTCAGGATATGGCTACACCTTC.

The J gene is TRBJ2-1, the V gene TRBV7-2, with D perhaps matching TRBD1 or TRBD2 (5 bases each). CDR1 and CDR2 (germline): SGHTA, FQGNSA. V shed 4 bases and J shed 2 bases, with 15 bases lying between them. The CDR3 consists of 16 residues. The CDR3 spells CASSSSYGTTYNEQFF. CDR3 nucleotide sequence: TGTGCCAGCAGCTCATCGTACGGGACGACCTACAATGAGCAGTTCTTC.

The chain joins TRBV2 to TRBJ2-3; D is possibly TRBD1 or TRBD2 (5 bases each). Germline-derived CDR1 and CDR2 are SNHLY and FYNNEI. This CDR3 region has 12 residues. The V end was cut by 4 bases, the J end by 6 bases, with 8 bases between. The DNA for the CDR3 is TGTGCCAGCAGTGTCGGGGCCGATACGCAGTATTTT. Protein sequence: CASSVGADTQYF.

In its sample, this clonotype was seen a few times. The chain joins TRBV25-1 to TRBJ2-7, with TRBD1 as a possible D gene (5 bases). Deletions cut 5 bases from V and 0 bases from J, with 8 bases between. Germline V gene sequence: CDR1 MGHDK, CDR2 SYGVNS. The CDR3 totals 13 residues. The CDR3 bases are TGTGCCAGCAGTTTACAGGCCTCCTACGAGCAGTACTTC. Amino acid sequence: CASSLQASYEQYF.

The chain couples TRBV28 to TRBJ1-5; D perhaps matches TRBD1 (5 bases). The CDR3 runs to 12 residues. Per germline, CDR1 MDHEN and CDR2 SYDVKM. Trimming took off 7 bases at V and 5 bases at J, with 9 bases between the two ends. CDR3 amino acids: CASTSGDQPQHF. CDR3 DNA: TGTGCCAGCACCTCGGGGGATCAGCCCCAGCATTTT.

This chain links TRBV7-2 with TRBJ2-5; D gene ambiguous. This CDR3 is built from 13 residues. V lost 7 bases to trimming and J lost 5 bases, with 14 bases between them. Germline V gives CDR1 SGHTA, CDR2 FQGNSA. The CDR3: CASTPTSGETQYF. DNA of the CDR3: TGTGCCAGCACCCCTACCTCCGGGGAGACCCAGTACTTC.

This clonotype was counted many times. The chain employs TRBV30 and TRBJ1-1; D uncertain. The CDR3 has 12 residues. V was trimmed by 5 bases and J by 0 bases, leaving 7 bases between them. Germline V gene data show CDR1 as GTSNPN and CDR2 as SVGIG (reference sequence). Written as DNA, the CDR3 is TGTGCCTGGGATAAGATGAACACTGAAGCTTTCTTT. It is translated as CAWDKMNTEAFF.